This T cell receptor beta chain was found in a study of cytomegalovirus exposure and HLA in healthy donors. Per germline, CDR1 SGHTA and CDR2 FQGNSA. This CDR3 is 16 amino acids long. Losses at the gene ends were 5 bases for V and 4 bases for J; bases not matched to a gene: 6. PCR amplification relied on 60 Vbeta primers (plus 13 Jbeta primers). The assay was immunoSEQ multiplex PCR, and TCRdb's table has in-frame clones only and misses some. Its table lists 100,000 to 150,000 clones. This TCR derives from a woman aged 35 to 49 in good health and CMV-seronegative. V usage is TRBV7-2 and J usage is TRBJ2-1, with TRBD2 matching 12 bases. Specimen: PBMCs. CDR3 sequence reads: CASSRRLAGAYNEQFF. As DNA, the CDR3 is TGTGCCAGCAGCCGACGACTAGCGGGGGCATACAATGAGCAGTTCTTC.